The following is a T cell receptor (beta chain) sequence with its context. This sample is part of a study of blood T cell repertoires in COVID-19. About the study: Samples representing acute and convalescent COVID-19 were sourced from the United States, Italy and Spain. Nucleic acid was either cDNA or gDNA, and it came from T cells, B-cell-depleted T cells, or PBMCs.

The CDR3 has 14 amino acids. Germline V gene lookup returns CDR1 LGHDT and CDR2 YNNKEL (reference sequence). The V gene lost 5 bases and the J gene lost 6 bases, with 14 bases spanning the gap. Across about 22 US areas, participants ranged in age from 18 to 89 years. Which cohort a participant joined came from the clinical history participants gave. Clones were sequenced by immunoSEQ multiplex PCR, and TCRdb holds only the in-frame ones, with some missing. The sample includes 250,000 to 300,000 clones, about 80% seen only once; the top ten take over 4%. This receptor was identified in a man younger than 45 with acute COVID-19. The chain combines TRBV3-1 (or the pseudogene TRBV3-2) with TRBJ1-5, with D possibly TRBD1 on 5 matching bases. The sequenced sample was PBMCs or T cells enriched from blood (not recorded which). The CDR3 region has the DNA TGTGCCAGCAGCGCCCGGGCGGGGGGTCAGCCCCAGCATTTT. Residues: CASSARAGGQPQHF.